The clone carrying this T cell receptor beta chain was observed a handful of times. Its antigen remains unknown. Researchers ran the PCR with 60 Vbeta and 13 Jbeta primers. This table comes from immunoSEQ multiplex PCR, and its TCRdb copy is limited to in-frame clones, with some not included. The sample carries under 200,000 clones, roughly 80% recorded once. The sample is drawn from a study of cytomegalovirus exposure and HLA in healthy donors. Study summary: Tens of millions of unique TCRs, all from HLA-typed donors, were included in an early release of the data. Regarding the study as a whole: Among the sequence variants, a highly shared cluster was likely an artifact of sequencing. TCR beta chains associated with HLA were, in a later analysis, more clonally expanded than equally common others. Analysis performed later found around 15,000 TCR beta sequences associated with HLA alleles at 0.05 false discovery rate.

The CDR3 spans 14 residues. The V gene lost 2 bases and the J gene lost 7 bases, with 11 bases spanning the gap. Germline V gene lookup returns CDR1 LGHNA and CDR2 YSLEER. Sequencing was carried out using PBMCs. The sequence was obtained from a human donor in good health. The chain joins TRBV4-3 to TRBJ1-4; D might be TRBD1 (5 bases). The CDR3 bases are TGCGCCAGCAGCCAAAGGGACTCGGGTGAAAAACTGTTTTTT. Its protein product is CASSQRDSGEKLFF.